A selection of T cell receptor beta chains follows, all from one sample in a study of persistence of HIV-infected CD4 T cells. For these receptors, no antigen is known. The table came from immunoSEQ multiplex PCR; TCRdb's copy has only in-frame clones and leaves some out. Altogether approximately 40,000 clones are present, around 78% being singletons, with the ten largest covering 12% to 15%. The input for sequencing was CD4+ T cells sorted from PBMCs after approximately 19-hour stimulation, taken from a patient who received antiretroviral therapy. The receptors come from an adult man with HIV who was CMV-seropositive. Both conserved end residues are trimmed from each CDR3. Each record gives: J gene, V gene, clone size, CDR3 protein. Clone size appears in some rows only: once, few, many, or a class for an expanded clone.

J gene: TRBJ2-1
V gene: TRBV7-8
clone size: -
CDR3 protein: ASSPGRNEQF

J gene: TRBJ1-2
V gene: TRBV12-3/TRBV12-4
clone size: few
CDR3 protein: ASSLKRGYGYT

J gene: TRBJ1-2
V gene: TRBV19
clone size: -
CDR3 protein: ASIEQGLGYGYT

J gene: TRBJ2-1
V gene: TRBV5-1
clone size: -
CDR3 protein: ASSLLQGEGNEQF

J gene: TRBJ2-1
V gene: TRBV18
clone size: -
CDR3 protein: ASSPYNEQF

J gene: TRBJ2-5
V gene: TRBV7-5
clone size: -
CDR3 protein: ASSPNQETQY

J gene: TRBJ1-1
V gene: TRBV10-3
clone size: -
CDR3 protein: AISEQGGTGTEAF

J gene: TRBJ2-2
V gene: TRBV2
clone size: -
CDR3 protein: ASRQEPTNTGELF

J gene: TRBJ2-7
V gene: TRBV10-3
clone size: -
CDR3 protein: AISELGQGTYEQY

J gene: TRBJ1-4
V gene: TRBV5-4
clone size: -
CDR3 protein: ASSLGGAATNEKLF

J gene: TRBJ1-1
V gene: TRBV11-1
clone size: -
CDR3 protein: ASSLDLNRVGAEAF

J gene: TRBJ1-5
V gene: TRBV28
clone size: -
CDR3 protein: ASSPSSSPRGQPQH

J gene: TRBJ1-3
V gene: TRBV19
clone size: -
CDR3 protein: ASRARGGSSGNTIY